One T cell receptor beta chain is described in this entry. CDR3 length: 14 residues. Germline lookup yields CDR1 LNHDA and CDR2 SQIVND (reference sequence). This entry is derived from a study of blood T cell repertoires in COVID-19. The repertoire was sequenced with immunoSEQ multiplex PCR; TCRdb's copy has only in-frame clones and lacks some. In the table there are about 38,000 clones, around four fifths of which are singletons. The material sequenced was peripheral blood. The sequence was collected from a man in his forties or fifties with active COVID-19. The genes are TRBV19 and TRBJ2-2; the match to TRBD1 covers 9 bases. For the CDR3, the DNA is TGTGGGTCGGGGGGACAGGGGAACACCGGGGAGCTGTTTTTT. Protein: CGSGGQGNTGELFF. The variable domain in full, completed from reference TRBV19 and TRBJ2-2, reads DGGITQSPKYLFRKEGQNVTLSCEQNLNHDAMYWYRQDPGQGLRLIYYSQIVNDFQKGDIAEGYSVSREKKESFPLTVTSAQKNPTAFYLCGSGGQGNTGELFFGEGSRLTVL.